These T cell receptor beta chains were read from a single sample in a study of blood T cell repertoires in COVID-19. Assay: immunoSEQ multiplex PCR; the TCRdb copy retains only in-frame clones and omits some. The table has 60,000 to 75,000 clones, around four fifths seen once; the top ten hold roughly an eighth. The sample taken for sequencing was peripheral blood. The receptor set was obtained from a human donor in a cohort sampled during active COVID-19. Both conserved end residues are part of each CDR3. A D gene is named only where the DNA matches it firmly. Size is stated for part of the rows, as once, few or many counts, or as a class when the clone is expanded.

d_gene | abundance | j_gene | v_gene | CDR3nt | CDR3aa
NA | few | TRBJ2-7 | TRBV27 | TGTGCCAGCAGTTTTTCGGGGGGCCAAACCGACGAGCAGTACTTC | CASSFSGGQTDEQYF
TRBD1 | once | TRBJ2-7 | TRBV19 | TGTGCCAGTAGTCTAGGGTCAGGGGGAGAGCAGTACTTC | CASSLGSGGEQYF
NA | NA | TRBJ1-5 | TRBV30 | TGTGCCTGGAGACAGGGACCTAGCAATCAGCCCCAGCATTTT | CAWRQGPSNQPQHF
TRBD1 | NA | TRBJ1-3 | TRBV7-9 | TGTGCCAGCACCCTACGTGGGACAGGGAACTCTGGAAACACCATATATTTT | CASTLRGTGNSGNTIYF
TRBD1 | NA | TRBJ2-6 | TRBV7-3 | TGTGCCAGCAGCACCGGGACAGCTGGGGCCAACGTCCTGACTTTC | CASSTGTAGANVLTF
TRBD2 | NA | TRBJ2-7 | TRBV15 | TGTGCCACCAGCAGACCGGGACGGGAGGACGAGCAGTACTTC | CATSRPGREDEQYF
NA | NA | TRBJ2-1 | TRBV3-1/TRBV3-2 | TGTGCCAGCAGCCAACTATCTAATGAGCAGTTCTTC | CASSQLSNEQFF
NA | NA | TRBJ1-2 | TRBV11-2 | TGTGCCAGCAGCTTATTTCAGGGGTCCTATGGCTACACCTTC | CASSLFQGSYGYTF
NA | NA | TRBJ2-7 | TRBV5-8 | TGTGCCAGCAGCGTTCAGGGCTCCTACGAGCAGTACTTC | CASSVQGSYEQYF
NA | NA | TRBJ1-1 | TRBV5-1 | TGCGCCAGCAGCTTGGTGGAGGTCGGGACTATGAACACTGAAGCTTTCTTT | CASSLVEVGTMNTEAFF
TRBD2 | NA | TRBJ2-5 | TRBV2 | TGTGCCAGCAGTGTGGGGTCGGGGGGGTACGAAGAGACCCAGTACTTC | CASSVGSGGYEETQYF
NA | few | TRBJ2-7 | TRBV4-3 | TGCGCCAGCAGCCAAGCAAGGGGGTGGTACGAGCAGTACTTC | CASSQARGWYEQYF
TRBD2 | few | TRBJ2-7 | TRBV28 | TGTGCCAGCAGGGTCTTTAGCGGGAGAGGATACGAGCAGTACTTC | CASRVFSGRGYEQYF
TRBD1 | NA | TRBJ1-2 | TRBV6-5 | TGTGCCAGCAGTTACGATACAGGGGAACGGGGCTACACCTTC | CASSYDTGERGYTF
TRBD2 | NA | TRBJ2-3 | TRBV13 | TGTGCCAGCAGCTCCTCTAGCGGGACGACAGATACGCAGTATTTT | CASSSSSGTTDTQYF
TRBD1 | NA | TRBJ2-7 | TRBV19 | TGTGCCAGTAGGGAGGGGACAGGGGTCTACGAGCAGTACTTC | CASREGTGVYEQYF
TRBD2 | NA | TRBJ2-7 | TRBV2 | TGTGCCAGCAGTGACTGGGACTATCAGACCTACGAGCAGTACTTC | CASSDWDYQTYEQYF
TRBD2 | NA | TRBJ2-7 | TRBV5-1 | TGCGCCAGCAGCCACCGGGGGGGGTTGTCCTACGAGCAGTACTTC | CASSHRGGLSYEQYF
NA | few | TRBJ1-5 | TRBV6-5 | TGTGCCAGCAGACCGGGGGGGGGATACAATCAGCCCCAGCATTTT | CASRPGGGYNQPQHF
NA | once | TRBJ2-2 | TRBV2 | TGTGCCAGCAGTCGGGACATCACCGGGGAGCTGTTTTTT | CASSRDITGELFF
NA | NA | TRBJ1-2 | TRBV19 | TGTGCCAGTAGTATTACCCCGACGGGGGGTCTGGTCTATGGCTACACCTTC | CASSITPTGGLVYGYTF
NA | NA | TRBJ1-3 | TRBV6-1 | TGTGCCAGCAGTGAAGCTTGGGGAGCGCTTTCCTCTGGAAACACCATATATTTT | CASSEAWGALSSGNTIYF
TRBD2 | NA | TRBJ2-7 | TRBV5-6 | TGTGCCAGCAGCTTGGAACTAGCGGGGGCCTACGAGCAGTACTTC | CASSLELAGAYEQYF
TRBD2 | NA | TRBJ2-1 | TRBV7-9 | TGTGCCAGCAGCTCCGGACTAGCGGGAGGGCTATTCTACAATGAGCAGTTCTTC | CASSSGLAGGLFYNEQFF
NA | few | TRBJ1-2 | TRBV7-2 | TGTGCCAGCAGCTTAGTGGTCGGCGGGGGCAAATTCAATGGCTACACCTTC | CASSLVVGGGKFNGYTF
TRBD1 | NA | TRBJ2-7 | TRBV6-5 | TGTGCCAGCAGTTACGTCTCCGGGACAGCCTCCTACGAGCAGTACTTC | CASSYVSGTASYEQYF
NA | once | TRBJ2-7 | TRBV9 | TGTGCCAGCAGCGTAGCTAGCGTGAGCTCCTACGAGCAGTACTTC | CASSVASVSSYEQYF
TRBD2 | NA | TRBJ2-2 | TRBV6-4 | TGTGCCAGCAGTCCGATTACTAGCGGAGACACCGGGGAGCTGTTTTTT | CASSPITSGDTGELFF
TRBD1 | NA | TRBJ2-7 | TRBV7-8 | TGTGCCAGCAGCCTGGGACAGGGGGTGCGGGAGCAGTACTTC | CASSLGQGVREQYF